These 29 T cell receptor beta chains were sequenced from one sample in a study of T-cell memory formation after mild COVID-19 (dated by TCRdb to the early 2020s). The library was made by 5' RACE. The instrument was an Illumina NovaSeq 6000. In TCRdb, the public reads were trimmed at Q25 with fastp and aligned with MiXCR, with productive beta chains retained. Merged by CDR3 protein, the rows form single entries marked with the most common genes and DNA. This sample lists hundreds of thousands of distinct CDR3 sequences; approximately 18% were detected once. The ten largest clones capture about 12% of the sample. The sequenced sample consisted of PBMCs or a T cell subset sorted from them (not recorded which). The receptors shown here come from an adult woman who had mild COVID-19 (a few samples of this study predate the infection). The sample titles of this study are shuffled in the database, so cell type and time point are left out; the donor was told from shared clones.

The chain links TRBV5-6 to TRBJ2-3, with TRBD2 as a possible D gene (5 bases). The germline CDR1 and CDR2 sequences are SGHDT and YYEEEE. The CDR3 contains 16 residues. Trimming pared 6 bases from V and 6 bases from J, leaving 23 bases between. The CDR3 DNA sequence: TGTGCCAGCACCCCGAATCCGGGGATACCCTGGGATACGCAGTATTTT. Translation gives CASTPNPGIPWDTQYF.

The chain uses TRBV5-5 and TRBJ2-7, with D perhaps TRBD1 (6 bases). Trimming took off 0 bases at V and 6 bases at J, with 13 bases between the two ends. Germline V gives CDR1 SGHKS, CDR2 YYEKEE (reference sequence). The CDR3 contains 14 residues. The CDR3 bases are TGTGCCAGCAGCTTGGATTGGGGGCGGCGCGAGCAGTACTTC. Its protein product is CASSLDWGRREQYF.

The rearrangement joins TRBV5-1 to TRBJ2-1; perhaps D is TRBD1 or TRBD2 (6 bases each). Germline CDR1 SGHRS, CDR2 YFSETQ. Deletions cut 3 bases from V and 7 bases from J, with 17 bases between. The CDR3 has 15 amino acids. The CDR3 nucleotides read TGCGCCAGCAGCTGGATTGCGGAGGGGGGTAATGAGCAGTTCTTC. The encoded protein is CASSWIAEGGNEQFF.

The chain links TRBV6-5 to TRBJ1-1, with a weak D call TRBD1 (5 bases). The CDR3 is 12 residues long. The V end was cut by 6 bases, the J end by 10 bases, with 15 bases between. From germline, CDR1 is MNHEY and CDR2 SVGAGI. This chain's CDR3 is CASRDQGVGAFF. CDR3 coding DNA: TGTGCCAGCAGGGATCAAGGGGTCGGAGCTTTCTTT.

This clonotype was seen a few times. This sequence joins TRBV5-1 and TRBJ2-3; the match to TRBD2 covers 7 bases. V was clipped by 0 bases and J by 1 base; unmatched bases: 8. CDR3 length: 17 amino acids. Germline lookup yields CDR1 SGHRS and CDR2 YFSETQ. The DNA of the CDR3 is TGCGCCAGCAGCTTGGCCCGTGCTAGCGGAGGCACAGATACGCAGTATTTT. Translation gives CASSLARASGGTDTQYF.

This clonotype was seen more than once but under ten times. The J gene is TRBJ2-7, the V gene TRBV7-9; D is unresolved. Per germline, CDR1 SEHNR and CDR2 FQNEAQ (reference sequence). The CDR3 runs 15 residues. Trimming removed 5 bases at V and 5 bases at J, with 19 bases between. CDR3 nucleotides: TGTGCCAGCAGCCCTCTCCTGACTGCCGTAGACGAGCAGTACTTC. Its protein product is CASSPLLTAVDEQYF. Drawing the rest from reference TRBV7-9 and TRBJ2-7, the complete variable domain is DTGVSQNPRHKITKRGQNVTFRCDPISEHNRLYWYRQTLGQGPEFLTYFQNEAQLEKSRLLSDRFSAERPKGSFSTLEIQRTEQGDSAMYLCASSPLLTAVDEQYFGPGTRLTVT.

V is TRBV5-1 and J is TRBJ2-2, with D hard to call. Between the trimmed V and J ends, which lost 3 bases and 1 base, there was a span of 10 bases. The CDR3 is 15 residues long. The germline gives CDR1 SGHRS, CDR2 YFSETQ. This CDR3 is CASSSPYLNTGELFF. The DNA for the CDR3 is TGCGCCAGCAGCTCTCCCTACTTGAACACCGGGGAGCTGTTTTTT. Full variable domain (missing parts from reference TRBV5-1 and TRBJ2-2): KAGVTQTPRYLIKTRGQQVTLSCSPISGHRSVSWYQQTPGQGLQFLFEYFSETQRNKGNFPGRFSGRQFSNSRSEMNVSTLELGDSALYLCASSSPYLNTGELFFGEGSRLTVL.

There are a few counts of this clonotype. V is TRBV7-2 and J is TRBJ1-1; D unclear. CDR1 SGHTA and CDR2 FQGNSA come from the germline V gene. This CDR3 has 19 residues. The V end was cut by 1 base, the J end by 0 bases, with 21 bases between. The CDR3 loop is CASSLGGGVGFGMNTEAFF. The CDR3 DNA reads as TGTGCCAGCAGCTTAGGGGGAGGAGTTGGATTCGGGATGAACACTGAAGCTTTCTTT.

This clonotype was observed a handful of times. The V gene is TRBV7-9, the J gene TRBJ2-5, with a possible D match to TRBD1 (5 bases). Per germline, CDR1 SEHNR and CDR2 FQNEAQ (reference sequence). The CDR3 covers 16 residues. Trimming removed 4 bases from V and 1 base from J, with 16 bases in between. In DNA form, the CDR3 reads TGTGCCAGCAGCTCAACCAGACAGAGCCTCCAAGAGACCCAGTACTTC. Translated, it gives CASSSTRQSLQETQYF. Variable domain in full (rest from reference TRBV7-9 and TRBJ2-5): DTGVSQNPRHKITKRGQNVTFRCDPISEHNRLYWYRQTLGQGPEFLTYFQNEAQLEKSRLLSDRFSAERPKGSFSTLEIQRTEQGDSAMYLCASSSTRQSLQETQYFGPGTRLLVL.

Only a few counts were recorded for this clonotype. The rearrangement uses TRBV12-3 or TRBV12-4 and TRBJ2-1; D may correspond to TRBD1 or TRBD2 (5 bases each). The CDR3 is 14 residues long. Trimming cost V 5 bases and J 7 bases, with 15 bases left between them. CDR3 in DNA: TGTGCCAGCAGTCCCCGGTCTGGGGGTAATGAGCAGTTCTTC. This codes for CASSPRSGGNEQFF.

V is TRBV4-1 and J is TRBJ2-7; D gene unclear. The V gene's germline CDR1 is MGHRA and CDR2 YSYEKL. Between the trimmed V and J ends, which lost 0 bases and 2 bases, there was a span of 8 bases. The CDR3 has 14 amino acids. For the CDR3, the DNA is TGCGCCAGCAGCCAAGAAAGACCTACCTACGAGCAGTACTTC. It codes for CASSQERPTYEQYF.

V and J are TRBV2 and TRBJ1-2, with D uncertain. Germline CDR1 and CDR2: SNHLY and FYNNEI. The CDR3 spans 12 residues. V dropped 7 bases and J dropped 2 bases, with 8 bases sitting between them. The CDR3 nucleotides are TGTGCCAGCAATCCCAGCAACTATGGCTACACCTTC. This codes for CASNPSNYGYTF.

The V gene is TRBV5-6, the J gene TRBJ2-3; D is undetermined. V was shortened by 0 bases and J by 6 bases, with 17 bases between the two germline ends. The CDR3 runs to 16 residues. Germline V gene lookup returns CDR1 SGHDT and CDR2 YYEEEE. The CDR3 nucleotides are TGTGCCAGCAGCTTGGCCGGCGGCCTCATGGGGGATACGCAGTATTTT. This translates into CASSLAGGLMGDTQYF.

The chain employs TRBV19 and TRBJ1-1; D not certain. The CDR3 length is 14 residues. V was shortened by 1 base and J by 5 bases, with 11 bases between the two germline ends. Germline CDR1 reads LNHDA; CDR2 reads SQIVND (reference sequence). The CDR3 DNA sequence: TGTGCCAGTAGTATAGGCAGCGCCCTGACTGAAGCTTTCTTT. This translates into CASSIGSALTEAFF.

CDR3 sequence (DNA): TGTGCCACCAGTGACCCTCCTAGGACAGGGGGCATGAATGAGCAGTTCTTC. It encodes CATSDPPRTGGMNEQFF. This chain connects TRBV24-1 to TRBJ2-1; 11 bases map to TRBD1. Germline CDR1 KGHDR, CDR2 SFDVKD. V was pared by 4 bases and J by 7 bases, with 11 bases of the junction left unmatched. The CDR3 runs 17 residues.

This clonotype was found many times. CDR3: CASSLVREDTQYF. In nucleotides, the CDR3 is TGCGCCAGCAGCTTGGTCCGGGAAGATACGCAGTATTTT. The V call is TRBV5-1, the J call TRBJ2-3; D possibly corresponds to TRBD2 (5 bases). The V gene lost 0 bases and the J gene lost 5 bases, with 7 bases spanning the gap. Germline CDR1 and CDR2: SGHRS and YFSETQ. This CDR3 is 13 amino acids long.

V is TRBV9 and J is TRBJ2-5, with TRBD2 matching over 13 bases. Unmatched junction bases numbered 8, after V lost 3 bases and J lost 3 bases. The germline gives CDR1 SGDLS, CDR2 YYNGEE. The CDR3 runs 17 residues. Written as DNA, the CDR3 is TGTGCCAGCAGCGCAGATACTAGCGGGGGGGCGGAAGAGACCCAGTACTTC. Its translation: CASSADTSGGAEETQYF.

This rearrangement joins TRBV12-3 or TRBV12-4 to TRBJ2-3; D is uncertain. There are 14 residues in the CDR3. V lost 2 bases to trimming and J lost 5 bases, with 11 bases between them. CDR3 sequence (DNA): TGTGCCAGCAGTTTACTACCGCTTCGAGATACGCAGTATTTT. This translates into CASSLLPLRDTQYF.

This clonotype was seen many times. The chain uses TRBV7-8 and TRBJ1-2; D remains unclear. The CDR3 contains 13 residues. Germline loops: CDR1 SGHVS, CDR2 FQNEAQ. Trimming removed 1 base from V and 6 bases from J, with 9 bases in between. For the CDR3, the DNA is TGTGCCAGCAGCTTAGGGGAGATGGATGGCTACACCTTC. Translating it yields CASSLGEMDGYTF.

J is TRBJ2-2 and V is TRBV19; no clear D. Trimming took 8 bases from V and 6 from J, leaving 4 bases between them. Germline V gene sequence: CDR1 LNHDA, CDR2 SQIVND (reference sequence). The CDR3 extends over 10 amino acids. The CDR3: CASQAGELFF. CDR3 DNA: TGTGCCAGTCAGGCCGGGGAGCTGTTTTTT. The whole variable domain, filled in from reference TRBV19 and TRBJ2-2, reads DGGITQSPKYLFRKEGQNVTLSCEQNLNHDAMYWYRQDPGQGLRLIYYSQIVNDFQKGDIAEGYSVSREKKESFPLTVTSAQKNPTAFYLCASQAGELFFGEGSRLTVL.

The gene calls are TRBV18 and TRBJ2-2, with D possibly being TRBD2 (6 bases). Germline V gives CDR1 KGHSH, CDR2 LQKENI. The V and J ends lost 4 bases and 6 bases respectively, with 6 bases between them. CDR3 length: 12 amino acids. The CDR3 is CASSRDSGELFF. The CDR3, as DNA: TGTGCCAGCTCACGGGACTCCGGGGAGCTGTTTTTT.

This clonotype was seen many times. The rearrangement links TRBV20-1 to TRBJ2-7, with 10 bases that match TRBD1. Germline loops: CDR1 DFQATT, CDR2 SNEGSKA (reference sequence). J was trimmed by 2 bases and V by 5 bases; bases with no gene match: 9. This CDR3 spans 15 amino acids. In DNA, the CDR3 is TGCAGTGCTTCCGACCGGGACAGGGGAACCTACGAGCAGTACTTC. It is translated as CSASDRDRGTYEQYF.

The table lists this clonotype with many counts. The chain has TRBV5-1 and TRBJ2-7; TRBD2 aligns across 8 bases. The trim removed 3 bases at V and 2 bases at J, leaving 7 bases unmatched. In germline, CDR1 is SGHRS, CDR2 YFSETQ. The CDR3 loop spans 15 amino acids. CDR3 loop: CASSSGGGGTYEQYF. CDR3 coding DNA: TGCGCCAGCAGCTCGGGAGGCGGGGGGACCTACGAGCAGTACTTC.

This clonotype was seen a handful of times. This chain links TRBV20-1 with TRBJ2-1; 7 bases align to TRBD2. The CDR3 length is 14 residues. Germline V gene data show CDR1 as DFQATT and CDR2 as SNEGSKA (reference sequence). V was clipped by 0 bases and J by 4 bases; unmatched bases: 3. The CDR3: CSAREGRGYNEQFF. The DNA of the CDR3 is TGCAGTGCTAGAGAAGGGAGGGGTTACAATGAGCAGTTCTTC.

This clonotype was seen only a few times. CDR3 residues: CSVVESWGSYNEQFF. CDR3 bases: TGCAGCGTTGTTGAATCTTGGGGCTCCTACAATGAGCAGTTCTTC. The chain couples TRBV29-1 to TRBJ2-1; D remains ambiguous. The V end was cut by 4 bases, the J end by 0 bases, with 13 bases between. The length of the CDR3 is 15 residues. Germline lookup yields CDR1 SQVTM and CDR2 ANQGSEA.

V gene TRBV7-7 combines with J gene TRBJ2-1, with a weak D call TRBD1 (6 bases). CDR1 is SSHAT, CDR2 FNYEAQ, per germline (reference sequence). Trimming pared 5 bases from V and 4 bases from J, leaving 15 bases between. The CDR3 totals 15 residues. In DNA form, the CDR3 reads TGTGCCAGCAGCCCTACAGGGTCCCTTTACAATGAGCAGTTCTTC. This codes for CASSPTGSLYNEQFF.

The gene calls are TRBV19 and TRBJ2-3; D possibly corresponds to TRBD2 (5 bases). The germline V gene has CDR1 LNHDA and CDR2 SQIVND (reference sequence). The V gene lost 0 bases and the J gene lost 2 bases, with 12 bases spanning the gap. This CDR3 spans 16 amino acids. CDR3 nucleotides: TGTGCCAGTAGTATAGATTTAGCGATAAACACAGATACGCAGTATTTT. Encoded protein: CASSIDLAINTDTQYF.

The rearrangement joins TRBV2 to TRBJ2-7; the D is unclear. The CDR3 has 14 amino acids. Between the trimmed V and J ends, which lost 7 bases and 0 bases, there was a span of 13 bases. From germline, CDR1 is SNHLY and CDR2 FYNNEI. CDR3 loop: CASKSDGSSYEQYF. The CDR3 DNA is TGTGCCAGCAAGTCGGACGGAAGCTCCTACGAGCAGTACTTC.

This clonotype turned up a few times. The chain has TRBV7-9 and TRBJ1-1; D not resolved. The CDR3 sequence is 15 residues long. V lost 1 base and J lost 2, with 11 bases in between. The germline gives CDR1 SEHNR, CDR2 FQNEAQ (reference sequence). The CDR3: CASSLEGQLNTEAFF. In nucleotides, the CDR3 is TGTGCCAGCAGCTTAGAGGGCCAGCTTAACACTGAAGCTTTCTTT.